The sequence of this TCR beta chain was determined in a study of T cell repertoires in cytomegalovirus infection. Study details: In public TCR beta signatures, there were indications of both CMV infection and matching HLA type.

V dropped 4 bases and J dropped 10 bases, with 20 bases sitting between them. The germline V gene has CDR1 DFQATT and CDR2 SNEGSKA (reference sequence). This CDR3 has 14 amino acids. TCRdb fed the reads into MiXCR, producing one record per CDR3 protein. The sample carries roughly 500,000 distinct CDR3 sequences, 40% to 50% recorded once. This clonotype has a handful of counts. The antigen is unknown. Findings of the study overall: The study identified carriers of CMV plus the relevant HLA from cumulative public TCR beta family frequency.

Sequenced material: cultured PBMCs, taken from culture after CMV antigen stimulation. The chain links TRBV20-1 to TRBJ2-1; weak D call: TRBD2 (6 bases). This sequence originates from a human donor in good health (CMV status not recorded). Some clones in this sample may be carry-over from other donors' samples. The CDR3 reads CSAIRVASAYEQFF. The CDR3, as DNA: TGCAGTGCTATCAGAGTCGCTAGCGCCTACGAGCAGTTCTTC.